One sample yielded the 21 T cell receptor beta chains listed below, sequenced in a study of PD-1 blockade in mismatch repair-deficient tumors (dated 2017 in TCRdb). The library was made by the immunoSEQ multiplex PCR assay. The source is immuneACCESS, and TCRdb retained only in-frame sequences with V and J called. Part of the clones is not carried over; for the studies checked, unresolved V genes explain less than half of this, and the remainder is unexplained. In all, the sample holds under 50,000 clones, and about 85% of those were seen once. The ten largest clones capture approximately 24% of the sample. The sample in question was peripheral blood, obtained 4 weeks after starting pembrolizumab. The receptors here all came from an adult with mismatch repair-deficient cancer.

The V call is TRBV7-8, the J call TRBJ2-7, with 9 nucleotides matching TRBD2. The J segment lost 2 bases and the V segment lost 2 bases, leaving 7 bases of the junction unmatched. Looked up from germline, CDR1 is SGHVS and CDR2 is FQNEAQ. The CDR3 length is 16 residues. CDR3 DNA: TGTGCCAGCAGCTTATTCGGCGGGAGGGCCCCCTACGAGCAGTACTTC. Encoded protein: CASSLFGGRAPYEQYF.

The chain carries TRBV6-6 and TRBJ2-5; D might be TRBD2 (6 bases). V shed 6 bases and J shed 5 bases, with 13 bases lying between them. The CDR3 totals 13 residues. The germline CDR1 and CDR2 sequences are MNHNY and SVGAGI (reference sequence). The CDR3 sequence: CASSPGVVETQYF. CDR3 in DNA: TGTGCCAGCAGCCCGGGAGTCGTGGAGACCCAGTACTTC.

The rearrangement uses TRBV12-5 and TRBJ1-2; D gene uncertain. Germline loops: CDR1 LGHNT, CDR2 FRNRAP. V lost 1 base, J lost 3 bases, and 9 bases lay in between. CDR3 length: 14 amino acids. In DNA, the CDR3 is TGTGCTAGTGGTTTGGGGGCCGGCGACTATGGCTACACCTTC. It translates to CASGLGAGDYGYTF.

The CDR3 region is CASSGAYEQYF. For the CDR3, the DNA is TGCGCCAGCAGCGGGGCCTACGAGCAGTACTTC. This chain uses TRBV5-1 with TRBJ2-7; D unresolved. This CDR3 has 11 residues. V was shortened by 4 bases and J by 2 bases, with 4 bases between the two germline ends. From germline, CDR1 is SGHRS and CDR2 YFSETQ.

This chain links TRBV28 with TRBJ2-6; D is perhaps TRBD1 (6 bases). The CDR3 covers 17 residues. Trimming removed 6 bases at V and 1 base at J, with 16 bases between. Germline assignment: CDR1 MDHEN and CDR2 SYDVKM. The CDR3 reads CASRLQGTLSGANVLTF. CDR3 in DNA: TGTGCCAGCAGATTACAGGGCACCCTATCTGGGGCCAACGTCCTGACTTTC.

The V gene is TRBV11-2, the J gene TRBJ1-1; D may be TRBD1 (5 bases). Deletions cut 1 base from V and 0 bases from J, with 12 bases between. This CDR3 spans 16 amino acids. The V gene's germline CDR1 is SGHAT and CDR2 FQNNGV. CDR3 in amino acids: CASSLAGQGLNTEAFF. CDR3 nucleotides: TGTGCCAGCAGCTTAGCGGGGCAGGGCCTGAACACTGAAGCTTTCTTT. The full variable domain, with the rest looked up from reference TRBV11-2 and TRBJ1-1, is EAGVAQSPRYKIIEKRQSVAFWCNPISGHATLYWYQQILGQGPKLLIQFQNNGVVDDSQLPKDRFSAERLKGVDSTLKIQPAKLEDSAVYLCASSLAGQGLNTEAFFGQGTRLTVV.

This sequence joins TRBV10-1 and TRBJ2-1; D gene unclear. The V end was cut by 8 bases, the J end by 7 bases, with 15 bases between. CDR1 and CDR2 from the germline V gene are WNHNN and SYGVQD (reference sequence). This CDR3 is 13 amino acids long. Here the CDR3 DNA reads TGCGCCAGCTCGAGGACCGTAGGTAATGAGCAGTTCTTC. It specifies CASSRTVGNEQFF.

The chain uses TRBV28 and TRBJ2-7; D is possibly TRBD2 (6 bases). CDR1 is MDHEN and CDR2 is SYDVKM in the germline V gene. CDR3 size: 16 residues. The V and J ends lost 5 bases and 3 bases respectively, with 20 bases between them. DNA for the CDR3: TGTGCCAGCAGTCTACTCGGCGGGATTTGGGACTACGAGCAGTACTTC. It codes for CASSLLGGIWDYEQYF. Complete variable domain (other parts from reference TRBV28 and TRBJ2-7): DVKVTQSSRYLVKRTGEKVFLECVQDMDHENMFWYRQDPGLGLRLIYFSYDVKMKEKGDIPEGYSVSREKKERFSLILESASTNQTSMYLCASSLLGGIWDYEQYFGPGTRLTVT.

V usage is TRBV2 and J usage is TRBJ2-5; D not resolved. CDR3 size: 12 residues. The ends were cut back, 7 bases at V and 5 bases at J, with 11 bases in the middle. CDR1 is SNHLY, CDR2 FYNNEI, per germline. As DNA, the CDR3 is TGTGCCAGCACCGGACCCCTGGAGACCCAGTACTTC. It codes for CASTGPLETQYF.

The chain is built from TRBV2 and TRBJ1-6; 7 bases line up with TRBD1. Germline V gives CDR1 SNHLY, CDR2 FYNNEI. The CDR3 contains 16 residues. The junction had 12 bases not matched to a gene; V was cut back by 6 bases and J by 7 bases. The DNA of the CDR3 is TGTGCCAGCAGCGACCGTCGACAGGGATCGAATTCACCCCTCCACTTT. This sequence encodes CASSDRRQGSNSPLHF.

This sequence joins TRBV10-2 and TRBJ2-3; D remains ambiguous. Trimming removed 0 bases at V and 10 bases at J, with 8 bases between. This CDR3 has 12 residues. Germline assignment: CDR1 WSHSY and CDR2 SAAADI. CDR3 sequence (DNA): TGCGCCAGCAGTGAGTCTGTCGCATCGCAGTATTTT. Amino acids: CASSESVASQYF.

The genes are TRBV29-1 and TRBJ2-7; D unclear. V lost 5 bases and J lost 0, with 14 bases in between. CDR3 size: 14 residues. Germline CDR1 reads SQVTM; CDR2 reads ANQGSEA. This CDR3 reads CSVRVPGSSYEQYF. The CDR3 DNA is TGCAGCGTTCGGGTTCCGGGCAGCTCCTACGAGCAGTACTTC.

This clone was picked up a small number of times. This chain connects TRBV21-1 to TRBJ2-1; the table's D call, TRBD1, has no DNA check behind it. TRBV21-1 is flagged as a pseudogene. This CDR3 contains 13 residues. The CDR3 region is CASTDRGGNEQFF. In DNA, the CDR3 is TGTGCCAGCACCGACAGGGGAGGCAATGAGCAGTTCTTC.

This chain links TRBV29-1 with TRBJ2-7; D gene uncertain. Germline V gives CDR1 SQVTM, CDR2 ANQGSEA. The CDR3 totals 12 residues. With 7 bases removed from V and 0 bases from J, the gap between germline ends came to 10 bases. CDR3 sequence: CSATTVSYEQYF. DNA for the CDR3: TGCAGCGCAACAACAGTCTCCTACGAGCAGTACTTC.

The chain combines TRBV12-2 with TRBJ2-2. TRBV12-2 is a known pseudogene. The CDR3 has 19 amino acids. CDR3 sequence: CASRLAVVGGGFDTGELFF. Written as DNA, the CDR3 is TGTGCAAGTCGCTTAGCGGTAGTCGGTGGGGGATTTGACACCGGGGAGCTGTTTTTT.

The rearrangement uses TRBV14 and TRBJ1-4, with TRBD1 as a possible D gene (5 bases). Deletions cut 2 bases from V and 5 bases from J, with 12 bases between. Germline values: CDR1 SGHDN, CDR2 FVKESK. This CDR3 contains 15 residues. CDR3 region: CASSQFIGANEKLFF. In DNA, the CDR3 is TGTGCCAGCAGCCAATTCATAGGGGCCAATGAAAAACTGTTTTTT. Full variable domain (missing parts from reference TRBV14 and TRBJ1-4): EAGVTQFPSHSVIEKGQTVTLRCDPISGHDNLYWYRRVMGKEIKFLLHFVKESKQDESGMPNNRFLAERTGGTYSTLKVQPAELEDSGVYFCASSQFIGANEKLFFGSGTQLSVL.

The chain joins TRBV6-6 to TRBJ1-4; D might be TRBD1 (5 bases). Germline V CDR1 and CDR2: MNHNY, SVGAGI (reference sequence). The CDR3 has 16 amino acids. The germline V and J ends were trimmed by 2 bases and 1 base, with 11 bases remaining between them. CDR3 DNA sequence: TGTGCCAGCAGTTACGGCGGGGCGCTAACTAATGAAAAACTGTTTTTT. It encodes CASSYGGALTNEKLFF.

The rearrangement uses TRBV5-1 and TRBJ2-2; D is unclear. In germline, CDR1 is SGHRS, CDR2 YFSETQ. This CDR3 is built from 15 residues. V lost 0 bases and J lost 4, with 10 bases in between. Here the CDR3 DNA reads TGCGCCAGCAGCTTGGACGGACCGCTCACCGGGGAGCTGTTTTTT. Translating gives CASSLDGPLTGELFF. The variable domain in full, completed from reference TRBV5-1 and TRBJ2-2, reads KAGVTQTPRYLIKTRGQQVTLSCSPISGHRSVSWYQQTPGQGLQFLFEYFSETQRNKGNFPGRFSGRQFSNSRSEMNVSTLELGDSALYLCASSLDGPLTGELFFGEGSRLTVL.

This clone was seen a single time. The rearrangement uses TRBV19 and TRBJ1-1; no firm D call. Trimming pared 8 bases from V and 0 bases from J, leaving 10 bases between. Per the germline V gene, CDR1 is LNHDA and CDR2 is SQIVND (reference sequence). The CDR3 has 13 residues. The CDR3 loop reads CASRAGMNTEAFF. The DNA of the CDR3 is TGTGCCAGTCGGGCGGGGATGAACACTGAAGCTTTCTTT.

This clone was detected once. Here the CDR3 reads CASRRGEGDTGELFF. CDR3 DNA sequence: TGCGCCAGCCGCAGAGGAGAAGGGGACACCGGGGAGCTGTTTTTT. The chain recombines TRBV10-2 with TRBJ2-2, with a tentative D call TRBD1 (5 bases). CDR3 length: 15 residues. The V end lost 8 bases, the J end lost 3 bases, and 16 bases lay between the germline ends. Germline values: CDR1 WSHSY, CDR2 SAAADI.

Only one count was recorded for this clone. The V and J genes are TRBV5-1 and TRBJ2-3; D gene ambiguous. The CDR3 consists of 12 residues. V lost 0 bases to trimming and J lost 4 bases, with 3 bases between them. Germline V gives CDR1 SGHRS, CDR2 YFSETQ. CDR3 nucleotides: TGCGCCAGCAGCTTGGTCCCAGATACGCAGTATTTT. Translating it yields CASSLVPDTQYF.